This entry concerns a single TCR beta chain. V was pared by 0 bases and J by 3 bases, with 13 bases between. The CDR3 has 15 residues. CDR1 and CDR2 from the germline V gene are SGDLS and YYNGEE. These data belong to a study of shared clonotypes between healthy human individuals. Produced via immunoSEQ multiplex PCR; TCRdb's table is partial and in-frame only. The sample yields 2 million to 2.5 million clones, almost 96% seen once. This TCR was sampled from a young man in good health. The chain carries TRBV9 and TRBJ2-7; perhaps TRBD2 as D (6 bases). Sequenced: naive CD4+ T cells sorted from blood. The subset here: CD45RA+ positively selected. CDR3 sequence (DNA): TGTGCCAGCAGCGTAGCGGCGGGGATTGACTACGAGCAGTACTTC. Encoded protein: CASSVAAGIDYEQYF.